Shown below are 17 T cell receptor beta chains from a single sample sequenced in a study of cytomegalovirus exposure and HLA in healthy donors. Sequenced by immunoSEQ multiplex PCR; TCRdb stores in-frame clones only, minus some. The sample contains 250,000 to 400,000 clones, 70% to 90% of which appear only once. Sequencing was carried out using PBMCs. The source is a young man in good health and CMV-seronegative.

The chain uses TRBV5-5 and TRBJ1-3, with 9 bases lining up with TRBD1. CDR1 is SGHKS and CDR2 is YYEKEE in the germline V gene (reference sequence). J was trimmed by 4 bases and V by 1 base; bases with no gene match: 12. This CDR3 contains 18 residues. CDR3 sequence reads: CASSLLVPGQGLGNTIYF. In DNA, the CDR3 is TGTGCCAGCAGCTTGTTGGTCCCTGGACAGGGGCTCGGAAACACCATATATTTT.

CDR3 in DNA: TGCGCCAGCAGCCAGTCGACTAGCGGGGGATCAGAGACCCAGTACTTC. This sequence encodes CASSQSTSGGSETQYF. The chain is built from TRBV4-3 and TRBJ2-5; 12 bases match TRBD2. The CDR3 is made up of 16 amino acids. CDR1 is LGHNA, CDR2 YSLEER, per germline. After removal of 3 bases from V and 4 bases from J, the junction contained 6 bases not matched to a gene.

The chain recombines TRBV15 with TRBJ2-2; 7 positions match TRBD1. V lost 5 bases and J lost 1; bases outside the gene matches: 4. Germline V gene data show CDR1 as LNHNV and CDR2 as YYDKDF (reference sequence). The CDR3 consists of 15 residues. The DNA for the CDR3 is TGTGCCACCAGCGGAGGACAGGAGAACACCGGGGAGCTGTTTTTT. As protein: CATSGGQENTGELFF.

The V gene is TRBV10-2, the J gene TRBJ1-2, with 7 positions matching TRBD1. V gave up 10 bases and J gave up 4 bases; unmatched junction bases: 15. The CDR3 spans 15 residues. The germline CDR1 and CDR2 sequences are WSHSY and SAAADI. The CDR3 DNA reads TGCGCCACTACCGCCCAGGACAGGATTGGCTATGGCTACACCTTC. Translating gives CATTAQDRIGYGYTF.

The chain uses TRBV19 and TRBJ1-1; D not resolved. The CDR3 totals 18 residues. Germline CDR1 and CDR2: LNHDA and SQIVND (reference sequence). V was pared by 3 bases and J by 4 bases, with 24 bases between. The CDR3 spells CASSIPLNPRSRTTEAFF. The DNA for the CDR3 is TGTGCCAGTAGTATCCCCCTCAATCCGCGGTCTCGAACCACTGAAGCTTTCTTT.

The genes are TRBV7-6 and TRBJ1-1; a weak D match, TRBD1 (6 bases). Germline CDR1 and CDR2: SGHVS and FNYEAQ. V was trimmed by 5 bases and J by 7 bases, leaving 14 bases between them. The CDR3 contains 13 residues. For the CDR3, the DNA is TGTGCCAGCAGCCGAACCGGGGGGCGTGAAGCTTTCTTT. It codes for CASSRTGGREAFF.

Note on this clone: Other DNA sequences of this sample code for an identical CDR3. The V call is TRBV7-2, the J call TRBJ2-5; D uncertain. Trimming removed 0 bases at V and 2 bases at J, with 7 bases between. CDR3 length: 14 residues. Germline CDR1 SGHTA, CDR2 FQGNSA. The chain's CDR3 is CASSLAGRQETQYF. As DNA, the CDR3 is TGTGCCAGCAGCTTAGCGGGCAGGCAAGAGACCCAGTACTTC.

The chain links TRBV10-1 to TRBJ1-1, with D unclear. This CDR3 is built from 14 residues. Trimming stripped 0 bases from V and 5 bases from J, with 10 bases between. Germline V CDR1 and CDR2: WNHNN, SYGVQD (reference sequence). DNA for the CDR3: TGCGCCAGCAGTGAGTCCAGTTCTAGAACTGAAGCTTTCTTT. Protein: CASSESSSRTEAFF.

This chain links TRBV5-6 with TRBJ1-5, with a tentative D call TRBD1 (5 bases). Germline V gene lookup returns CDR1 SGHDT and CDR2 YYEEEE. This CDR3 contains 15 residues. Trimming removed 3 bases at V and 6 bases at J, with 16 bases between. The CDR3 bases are TGTGCCAGCAGCTCCCTAGCCAGGGAGGGTCAGCCCCAGCATTTT. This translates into CASSSLAREGQPQHF. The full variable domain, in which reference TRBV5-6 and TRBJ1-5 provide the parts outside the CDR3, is DAGVTQSPTHLIKTRGQQVTLRCSPKSGHDTVSWYQQALGQGPQFIFQYYEEEERQRGNFPDRFSGHQFPNYSSELNVNALLLGDSALYLCASSSLAREGQPQHFGDGTRLSIL.

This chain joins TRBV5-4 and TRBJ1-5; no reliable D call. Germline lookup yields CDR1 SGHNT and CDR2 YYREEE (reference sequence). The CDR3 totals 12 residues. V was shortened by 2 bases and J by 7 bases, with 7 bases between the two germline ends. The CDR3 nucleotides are TGTGCCAGCAGCTTATATGGCCAGCCCCAGCATTTT. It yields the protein CASSLYGQPQHF.

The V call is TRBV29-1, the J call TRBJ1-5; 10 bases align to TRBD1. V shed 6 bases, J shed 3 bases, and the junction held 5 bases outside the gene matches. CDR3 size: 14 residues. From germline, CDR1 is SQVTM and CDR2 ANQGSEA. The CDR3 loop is CSVTGTGDNQPQHF. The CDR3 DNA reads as TGCAGCGTGACCGGGACAGGGGACAATCAGCCCCAGCATTTT.

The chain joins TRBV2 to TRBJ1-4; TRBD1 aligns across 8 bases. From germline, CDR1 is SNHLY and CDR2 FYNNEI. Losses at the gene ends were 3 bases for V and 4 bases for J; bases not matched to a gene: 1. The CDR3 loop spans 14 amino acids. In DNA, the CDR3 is TGTGCCAGCAGTGAGGGACAGGTTAATGAAAAACTGTTTTTT. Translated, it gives CASSEGQVNEKLFF. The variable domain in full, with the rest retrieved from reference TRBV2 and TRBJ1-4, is EPEVTQTPSHQVTQMGQEVILRCVPISNHLYFYWYRQILGQKVEFLVSFYNNEISEKSEIFDDQFSVERPDGSNFTLKIRSTKLEDSAMYFCASSEGQVNEKLFFGSGTQLSVL.

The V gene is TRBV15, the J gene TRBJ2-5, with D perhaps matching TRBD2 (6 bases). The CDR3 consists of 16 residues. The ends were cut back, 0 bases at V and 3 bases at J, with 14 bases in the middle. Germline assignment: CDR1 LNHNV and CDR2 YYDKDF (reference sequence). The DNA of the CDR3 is TGTGCCACCAGCAGAGAAGGGGTGGGGGGTGAAGAGACCCAGTACTTC. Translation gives CATSREGVGGEETQYF. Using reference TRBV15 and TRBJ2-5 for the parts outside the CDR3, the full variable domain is DAMVIQNPRYQVTQFGKPVTLSCSQTLNHNVMYWYQQKSSQAPKLLFHYYDKDFNNEADTPDNFQSRRPNTSFCFLDIRSPGLGDTAMYLCATSREGVGGEETQYFGPGTRLLVL.

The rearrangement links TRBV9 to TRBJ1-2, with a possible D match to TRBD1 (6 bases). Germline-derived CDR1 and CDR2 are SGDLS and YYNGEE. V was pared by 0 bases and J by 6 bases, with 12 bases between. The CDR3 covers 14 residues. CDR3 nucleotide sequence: TGTGCCAGCAGCGTAGAACCCCAGGGGCATGGCTACACCTTC. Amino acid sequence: CASSVEPQGHGYTF. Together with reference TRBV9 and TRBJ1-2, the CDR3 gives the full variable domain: DSGVTQTPKHLITATGQRVTLRCSPRSGDLSVYWYQQSLDQGLQFLIQYYNGEERAKGNILERFSAQQFPDLHSELNLSSLELGDSALYFCASSVEPQGHGYTFGSGTRLTVV.

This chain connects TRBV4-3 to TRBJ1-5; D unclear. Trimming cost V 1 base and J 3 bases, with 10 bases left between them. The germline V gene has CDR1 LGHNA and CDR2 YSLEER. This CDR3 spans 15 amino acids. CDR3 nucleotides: TGCGCCAGCAGCCAAGCAAGATCAGACAATCAGCCCCAGCATTTT. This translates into CASSQARSDNQPQHF.

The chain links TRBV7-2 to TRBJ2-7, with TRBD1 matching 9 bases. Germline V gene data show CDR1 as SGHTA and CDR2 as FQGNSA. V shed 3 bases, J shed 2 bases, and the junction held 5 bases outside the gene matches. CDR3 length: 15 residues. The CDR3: CASSLRQGVPYEQYF. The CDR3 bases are TGTGCCAGCAGCTTGCGACAGGGGGTACCCTACGAGCAGTACTTC.

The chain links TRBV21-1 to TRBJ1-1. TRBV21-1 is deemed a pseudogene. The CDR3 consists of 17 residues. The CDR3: CASSKKVVRGGETEAFF. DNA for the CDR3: TGTGCCAGCAGCAAAAAGGTAGTAAGGGGAGGAGAAACTGAAGCTTTCTTT.